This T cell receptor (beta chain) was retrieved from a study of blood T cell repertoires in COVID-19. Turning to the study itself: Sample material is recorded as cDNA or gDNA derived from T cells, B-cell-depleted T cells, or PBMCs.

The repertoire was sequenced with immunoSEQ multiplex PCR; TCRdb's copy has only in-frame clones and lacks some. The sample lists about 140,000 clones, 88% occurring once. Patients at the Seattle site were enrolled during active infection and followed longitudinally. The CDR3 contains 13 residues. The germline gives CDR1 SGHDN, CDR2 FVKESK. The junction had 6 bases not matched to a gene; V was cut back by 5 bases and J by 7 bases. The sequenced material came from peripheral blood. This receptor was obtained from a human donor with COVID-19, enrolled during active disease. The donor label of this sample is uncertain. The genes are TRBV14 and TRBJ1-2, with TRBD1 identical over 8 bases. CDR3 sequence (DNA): TGTGCCAGCAGCTCTCGACAGGGGAGTGGCTACACCTTC. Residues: CASSSRQGSGYTF.